The source of this TCR beta chain is a study of T-cell memory formation after mild COVID-19. This clonotype was observed a handful of times. The J segment lost 12 bases and the V segment lost 1 base, leaving 3 bases of the junction unmatched. CDR1 is SGHDN and CDR2 is FVKESK in the germline V gene. The CDR3 consists of 12 residues. Each CDR3 protein gets one entry after TCRdb re-called the 5' RACE reads with MiXCR. In the table there are about 560,000 distinct CDR3 sequences, around 15% of which are singletons. V usage is TRBV14 and J usage is TRBJ2-1; 7 positions agree with TRBD1. The TCR sequence derives from an adult woman who had mild COVID-19 (a few samples of this study predate the infection). Cell type and time point are not known. Source material: PBMCs or a T cell subset sorted from them (not recorded which). For the CDR3, the DNA is TGTGCCAGCAGCCAAGCCGGGACAGTGCAGTTCTTC. This codes for CASSQAGTVQFF.